The source of this TCR beta chain is a study of T cells of healthy individuals. This clonotype occurred many times. TCRdb ran MiXCR on the 5' RACE reads and lists one entry per CDR3 protein. The sample holds roughly 76,000 distinct CDR3 sequences, approximately 4.8% seen once. Germline loops: CDR1 SGHNT, CDR2 YYREEE (reference sequence). CDR3 length equals 15 residues. V was cut by 0 bases and J by 3 bases, with 12 bases left in between. This TCR was sampled from a female donor in good health. This sequence joins TRBV5-4 and TRBJ1-1, with D possibly being TRBD1 (5 bases). The CDR3 loop reads CASSLEAPGDTEAFF. The CDR3 bases are TGTGCCAGCAGCTTGGAGGCTCCGGGGGACACTGAAGCTTTCTTT.